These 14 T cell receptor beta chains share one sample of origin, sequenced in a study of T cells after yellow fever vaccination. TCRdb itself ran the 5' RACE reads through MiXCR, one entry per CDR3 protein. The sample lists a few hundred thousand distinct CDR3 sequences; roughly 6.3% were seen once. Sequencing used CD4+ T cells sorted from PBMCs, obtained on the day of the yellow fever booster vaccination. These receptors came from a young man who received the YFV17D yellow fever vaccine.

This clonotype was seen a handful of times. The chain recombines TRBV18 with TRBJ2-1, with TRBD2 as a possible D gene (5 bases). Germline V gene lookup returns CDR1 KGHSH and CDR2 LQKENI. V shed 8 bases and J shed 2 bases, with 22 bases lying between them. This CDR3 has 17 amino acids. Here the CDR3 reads CASITTGVAGTYNEQFF. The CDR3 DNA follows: TGTGCCAGCATCACCACGGGTGTCGCGGGCACCTACAATGAGCAGTTCTTC.

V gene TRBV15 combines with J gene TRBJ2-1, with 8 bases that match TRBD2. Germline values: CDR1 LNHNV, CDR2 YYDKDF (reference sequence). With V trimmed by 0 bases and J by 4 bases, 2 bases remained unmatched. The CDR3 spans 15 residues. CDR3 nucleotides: TGTGCCACCAGCAGAGACCCGGGAGGGTACAATGAGCAGTTCTTC. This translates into CATSRDPGGYNEQFF. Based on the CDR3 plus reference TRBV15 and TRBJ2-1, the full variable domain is DAMVIQNPRYQVTQFGKPVTLSCSQTLNHNVMYWYQQKSSQAPKLLFHYYDKDFNNEADTPDNFQSRRPNTSFCFLDIRSPGLGDTAMYLCATSRDPGGYNEQFFGPGTRLTVL.

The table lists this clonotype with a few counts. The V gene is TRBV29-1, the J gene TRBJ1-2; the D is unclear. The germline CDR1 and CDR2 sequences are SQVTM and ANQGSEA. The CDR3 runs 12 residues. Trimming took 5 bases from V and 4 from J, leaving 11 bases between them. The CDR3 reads CSVLIGFYGYTF. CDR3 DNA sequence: TGCAGCGTTCTAATCGGATTCTATGGCTACACCTTC. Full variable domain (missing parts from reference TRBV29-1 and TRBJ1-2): SAVISQKPSRDICQRGTSLTIQCQVDSQVTMMFWYRQQPGQSLTLIATANQGSEATYESGFVIDKFPISRPNLTFSTLTVSNMSPEDSSIYLCSVLIGFYGYTFGSGTRLTVV.

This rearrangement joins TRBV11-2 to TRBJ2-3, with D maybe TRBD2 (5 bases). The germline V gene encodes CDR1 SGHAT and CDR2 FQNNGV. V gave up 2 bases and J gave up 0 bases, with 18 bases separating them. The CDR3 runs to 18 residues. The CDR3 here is CASSLHRGSGSSTDTQYF. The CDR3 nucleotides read TGTGCCAGCAGCTTACATCGAGGGAGCGGTTCTAGCACAGATACGCAGTATTTT.

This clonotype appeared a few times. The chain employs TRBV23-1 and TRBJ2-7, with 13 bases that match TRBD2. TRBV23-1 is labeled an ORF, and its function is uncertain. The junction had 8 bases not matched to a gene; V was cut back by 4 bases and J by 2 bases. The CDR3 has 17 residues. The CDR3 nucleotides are TGCGCCAGCAGTCTCCGGACTAGCGGGAGCCCCCCCTACGAGCAGTACTTC. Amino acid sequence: CASSLRTSGSPPYEQYF.

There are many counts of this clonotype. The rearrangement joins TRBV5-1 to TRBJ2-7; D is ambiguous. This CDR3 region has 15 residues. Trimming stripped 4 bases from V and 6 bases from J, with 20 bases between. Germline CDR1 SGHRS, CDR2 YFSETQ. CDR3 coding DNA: TGCGCCAGCAGCAGCTCCACCGGACCCTCGGGCGAGCAGTACTTC. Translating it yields CASSSSTGPSGEQYF.

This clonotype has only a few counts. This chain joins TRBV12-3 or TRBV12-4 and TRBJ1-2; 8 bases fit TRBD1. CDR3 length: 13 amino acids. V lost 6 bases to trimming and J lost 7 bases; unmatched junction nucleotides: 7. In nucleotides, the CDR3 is TGTGCCAGCAGCCTACAGACAGGGGCTGGCTACACCTTC. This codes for CASSLQTGAGYTF.

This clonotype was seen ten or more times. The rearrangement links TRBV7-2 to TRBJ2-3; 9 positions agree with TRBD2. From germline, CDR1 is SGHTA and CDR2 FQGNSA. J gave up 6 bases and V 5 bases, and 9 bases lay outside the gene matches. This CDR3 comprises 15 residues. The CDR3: CASSTTSGPGDTQYF. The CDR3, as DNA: TGTGCCAGCAGCACAACTAGCGGGCCTGGGGATACGCAGTATTTT.

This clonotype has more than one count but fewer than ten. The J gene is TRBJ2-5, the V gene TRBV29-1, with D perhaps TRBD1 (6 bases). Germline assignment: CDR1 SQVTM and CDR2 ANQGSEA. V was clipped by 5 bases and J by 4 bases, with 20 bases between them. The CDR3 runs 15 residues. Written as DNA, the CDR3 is TGCAGCGTTTCGCCCCCCAGGGGCCCTATAGAGACCCAGTACTTC. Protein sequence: CSVSPPRGPIETQYF.

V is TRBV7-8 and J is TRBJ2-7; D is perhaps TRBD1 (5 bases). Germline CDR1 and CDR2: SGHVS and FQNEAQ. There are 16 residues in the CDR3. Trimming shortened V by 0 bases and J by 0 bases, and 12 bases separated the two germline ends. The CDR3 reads CASSLAVTDSSYEQYF. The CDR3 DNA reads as TGTGCCAGCAGCTTAGCCGTTACCGACAGCTCCTACGAGCAGTACTTC.

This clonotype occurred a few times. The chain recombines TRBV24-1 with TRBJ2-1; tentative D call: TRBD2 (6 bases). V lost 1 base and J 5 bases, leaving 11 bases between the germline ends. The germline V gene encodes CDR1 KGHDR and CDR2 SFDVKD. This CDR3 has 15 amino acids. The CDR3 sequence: CATSDFQDYHNEQFF. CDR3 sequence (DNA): TGTGCCACCAGTGATTTCCAGGACTATCACAATGAGCAGTTCTTC.

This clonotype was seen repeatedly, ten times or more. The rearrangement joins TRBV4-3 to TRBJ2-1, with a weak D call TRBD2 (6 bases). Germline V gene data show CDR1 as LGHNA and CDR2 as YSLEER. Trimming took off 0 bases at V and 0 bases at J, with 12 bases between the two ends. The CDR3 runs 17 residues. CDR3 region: CASSQDWRASSYNEQFF. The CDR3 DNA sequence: TGCGCCAGCAGCCAAGATTGGAGGGCGAGCTCCTACAATGAGCAGTTCTTC.

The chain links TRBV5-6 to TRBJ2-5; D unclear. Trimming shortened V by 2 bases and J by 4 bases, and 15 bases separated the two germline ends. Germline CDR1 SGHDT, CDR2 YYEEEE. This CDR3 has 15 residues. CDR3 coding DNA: TGTGCCAGCAGCTTAAGACTGGGATCGGGAGAGACCCAGTACTTC. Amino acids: CASSLRLGSGETQYF.

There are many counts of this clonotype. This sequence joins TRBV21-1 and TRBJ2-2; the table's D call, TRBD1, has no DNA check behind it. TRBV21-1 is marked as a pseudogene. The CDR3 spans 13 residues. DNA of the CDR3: TGTGCCAGCATCCCGGGGTACACCGGGGAGCTGTTTTTT. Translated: CASIPGYTGELFF.